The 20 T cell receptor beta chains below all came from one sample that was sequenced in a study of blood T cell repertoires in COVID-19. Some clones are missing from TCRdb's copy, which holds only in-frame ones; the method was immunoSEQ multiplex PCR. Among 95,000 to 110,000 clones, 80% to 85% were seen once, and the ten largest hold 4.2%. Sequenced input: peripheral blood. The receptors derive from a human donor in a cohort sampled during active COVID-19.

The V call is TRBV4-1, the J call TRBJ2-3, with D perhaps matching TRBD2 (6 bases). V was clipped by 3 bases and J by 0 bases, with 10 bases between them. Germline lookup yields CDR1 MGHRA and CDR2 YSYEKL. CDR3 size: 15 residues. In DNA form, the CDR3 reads TGCGCCAGCAGCCACCTAGCGCTGAGCACAGATACGCAGTATTTT. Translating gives CASSHLALSTDTQYF.

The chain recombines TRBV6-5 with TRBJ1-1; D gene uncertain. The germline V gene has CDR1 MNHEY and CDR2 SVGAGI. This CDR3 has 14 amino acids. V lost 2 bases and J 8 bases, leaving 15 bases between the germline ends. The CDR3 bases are TGTGCCAGCAGTTACGGGAGGTATGTAGAAGAAGCTTTCTTT. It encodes CASSYGRYVEEAFF.

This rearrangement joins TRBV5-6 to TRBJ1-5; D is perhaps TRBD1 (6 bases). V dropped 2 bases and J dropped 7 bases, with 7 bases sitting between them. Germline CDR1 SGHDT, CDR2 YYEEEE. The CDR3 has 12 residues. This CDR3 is CASSFRGQPQHF. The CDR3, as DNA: TGTGCCAGCAGCTTCAGGGGACAGCCCCAGCATTTT.

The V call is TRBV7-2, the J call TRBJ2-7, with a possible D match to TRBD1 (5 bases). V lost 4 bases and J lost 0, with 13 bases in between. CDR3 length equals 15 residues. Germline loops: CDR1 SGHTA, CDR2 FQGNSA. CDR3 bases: TGTGCCAGCAGCTCCCTGACAGTTAGCTCCTACGAGCAGTACTTC. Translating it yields CASSSLTVSSYEQYF.

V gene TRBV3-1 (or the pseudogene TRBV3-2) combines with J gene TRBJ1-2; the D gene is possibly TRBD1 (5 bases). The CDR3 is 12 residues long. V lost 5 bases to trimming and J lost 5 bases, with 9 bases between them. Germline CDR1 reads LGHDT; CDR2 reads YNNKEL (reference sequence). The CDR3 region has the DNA TGTGCCAGCAGCAGGGGTGGGTATGGCTACACCTTC. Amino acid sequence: CASSRGGYGYTF.

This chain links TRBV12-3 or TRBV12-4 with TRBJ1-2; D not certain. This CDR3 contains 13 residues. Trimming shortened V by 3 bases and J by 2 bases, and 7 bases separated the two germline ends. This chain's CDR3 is CASSFRGNYGYTF. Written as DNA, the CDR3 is TGTGCCAGCAGTTTTCGAGGGAACTATGGCTACACCTTC.

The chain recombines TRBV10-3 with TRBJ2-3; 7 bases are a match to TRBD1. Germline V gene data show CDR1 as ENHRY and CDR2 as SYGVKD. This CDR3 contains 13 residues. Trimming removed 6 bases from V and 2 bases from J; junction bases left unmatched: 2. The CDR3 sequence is CAIRGQNTDTQYF. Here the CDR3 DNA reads TGTGCCATCAGGGGACAGAACACAGATACGCAGTATTTT.

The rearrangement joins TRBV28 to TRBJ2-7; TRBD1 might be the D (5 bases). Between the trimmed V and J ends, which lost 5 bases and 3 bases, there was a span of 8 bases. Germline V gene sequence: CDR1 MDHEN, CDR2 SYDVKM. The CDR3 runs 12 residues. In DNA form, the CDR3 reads TGTGCCAGCAGTGCTCAGGGCTACGAGCAGTACGTC. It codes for CASSAQGYEQYV.

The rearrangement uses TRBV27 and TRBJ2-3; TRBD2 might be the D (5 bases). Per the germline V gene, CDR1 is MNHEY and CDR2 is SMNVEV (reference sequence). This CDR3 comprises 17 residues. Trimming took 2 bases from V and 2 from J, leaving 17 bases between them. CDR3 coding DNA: TGTGCCAGCAGTTTAAAAATAATTGGGAGAAACACAGATACGCAGTATTTT. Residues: CASSLKIIGRNTDTQYF.

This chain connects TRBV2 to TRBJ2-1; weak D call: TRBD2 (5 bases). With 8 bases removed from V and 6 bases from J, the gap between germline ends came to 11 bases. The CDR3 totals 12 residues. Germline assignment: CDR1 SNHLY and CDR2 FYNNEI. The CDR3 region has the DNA TGTGCCAGCTGGGAGTTGGGCAATGAGCAGTTCTTC. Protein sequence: CASWELGNEQFF.

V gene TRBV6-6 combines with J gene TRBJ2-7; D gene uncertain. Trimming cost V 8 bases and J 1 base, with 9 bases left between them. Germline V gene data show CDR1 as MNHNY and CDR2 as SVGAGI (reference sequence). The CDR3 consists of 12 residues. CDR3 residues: CASGRYSYEQYV. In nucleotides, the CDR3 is TGTGCCAGCGGCAGGTATTCCTACGAGCAGTACGTC.

CDR3 coding DNA: TGTGCCAGCAGCTTTCAGGGCTCTGGAGAGACCCAGTACTTC. Its translation: CASSFQGSGETQYF. The chain links TRBV7-2 to TRBJ2-5; a weak D match, TRBD1 (5 bases). Germline CDR1 is SGHTA and CDR2 is FQGNSA. The V end was cut by 3 bases, the J end by 4 bases, with 12 bases between. This CDR3 is built from 14 residues. Combining the CDR3 with reference TRBV7-2 and TRBJ2-5 gives the whole variable domain GAGVSQSPSNKVTEKGKDVELRCDPISGHTALYWYRQSLGQGLEFLIYFQGNSAPDKSGLPSDRFSAERTGGSVSTLTIQRTQQEDSAVYLCASSFQGSGETQYFGPGTRLLVL.

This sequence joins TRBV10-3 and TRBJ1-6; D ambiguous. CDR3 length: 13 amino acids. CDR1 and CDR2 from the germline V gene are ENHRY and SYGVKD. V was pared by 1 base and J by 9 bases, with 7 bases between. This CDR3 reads CAISEYESSPLHF. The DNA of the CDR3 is TGTGCCATCAGTGAGTACGAGAGTTCACCCCTCCACTTT.

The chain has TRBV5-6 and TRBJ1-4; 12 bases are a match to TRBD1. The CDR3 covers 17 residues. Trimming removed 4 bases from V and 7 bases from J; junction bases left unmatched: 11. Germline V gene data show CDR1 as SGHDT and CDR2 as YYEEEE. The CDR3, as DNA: TGTGCCAGCAGCAAGGGACAGGGGGCAACCCCCAGTGAAAAACTGTTTTTT. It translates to CASSKGQGATPSEKLFF. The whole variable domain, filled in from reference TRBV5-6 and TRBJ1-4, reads DAGVTQSPTHLIKTRGQQVTLRCSPKSGHDTVSWYQQALGQGPQFIFQYYEEEERQRGNFPDRFSGHQFPNYSSELNVNALLLGDSALYLCASSKGQGATPSEKLFFGSGTQLSVL.

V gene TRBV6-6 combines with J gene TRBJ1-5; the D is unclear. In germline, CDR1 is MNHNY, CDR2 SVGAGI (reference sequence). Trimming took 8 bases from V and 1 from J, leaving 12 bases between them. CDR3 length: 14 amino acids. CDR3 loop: CASDNRWSNQPQHF. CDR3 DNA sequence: TGTGCCAGCGACAACAGATGGAGCAATCAGCCCCAGCATTTT.

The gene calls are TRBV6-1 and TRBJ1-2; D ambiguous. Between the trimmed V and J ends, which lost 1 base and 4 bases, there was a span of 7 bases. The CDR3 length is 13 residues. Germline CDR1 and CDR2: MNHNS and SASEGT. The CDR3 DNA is TGTGCCAGCAGTGAAGGACATCCCTATGGCTACACCTTC. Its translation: CASSEGHPYGYTF.

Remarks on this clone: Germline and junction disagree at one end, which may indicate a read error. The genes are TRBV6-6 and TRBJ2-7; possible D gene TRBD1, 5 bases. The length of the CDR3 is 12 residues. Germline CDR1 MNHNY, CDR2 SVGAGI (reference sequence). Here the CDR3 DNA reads TGCGCCTCAAGGGAAGGGGTCTACGAGCAGTACTTC. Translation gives CASREGVYEQYF.

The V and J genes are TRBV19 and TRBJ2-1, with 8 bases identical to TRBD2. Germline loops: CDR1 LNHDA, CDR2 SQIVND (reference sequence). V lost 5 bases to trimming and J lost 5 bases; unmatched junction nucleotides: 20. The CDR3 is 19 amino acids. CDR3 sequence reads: CASSLLSRNSGSFHNEQFF. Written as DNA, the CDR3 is TGTGCCAGTAGTCTCCTGTCCCGTAACAGCGGGAGTTTCCACAATGAGCAGTTCTTC.

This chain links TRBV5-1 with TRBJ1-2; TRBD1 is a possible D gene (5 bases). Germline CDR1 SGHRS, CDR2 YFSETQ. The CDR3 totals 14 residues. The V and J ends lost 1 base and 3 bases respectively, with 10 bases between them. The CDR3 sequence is CASSLNVGDYGYTF. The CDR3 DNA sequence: TGCGCCAGCAGCTTGAATGTAGGGGACTATGGCTACACCTTC. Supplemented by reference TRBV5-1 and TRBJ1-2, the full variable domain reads KAGVTQTPRYLIKTRGQQVTLSCSPISGHRSVSWYQQTPGQGLQFLFEYFSETQRNKGNFPGRFSGRQFSNSRSEMNVSTLELGDSALYLCASSLNVGDYGYTFGSGTRLTVV.

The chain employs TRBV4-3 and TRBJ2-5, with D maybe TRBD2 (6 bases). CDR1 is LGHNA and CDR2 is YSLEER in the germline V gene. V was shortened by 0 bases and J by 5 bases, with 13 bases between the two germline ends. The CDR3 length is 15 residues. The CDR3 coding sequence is TGCGCCAGCAGCCAAGATCGTCCCGGGAGCGAGACCCAGTACTTC. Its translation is CASSQDRPGSETQYF.